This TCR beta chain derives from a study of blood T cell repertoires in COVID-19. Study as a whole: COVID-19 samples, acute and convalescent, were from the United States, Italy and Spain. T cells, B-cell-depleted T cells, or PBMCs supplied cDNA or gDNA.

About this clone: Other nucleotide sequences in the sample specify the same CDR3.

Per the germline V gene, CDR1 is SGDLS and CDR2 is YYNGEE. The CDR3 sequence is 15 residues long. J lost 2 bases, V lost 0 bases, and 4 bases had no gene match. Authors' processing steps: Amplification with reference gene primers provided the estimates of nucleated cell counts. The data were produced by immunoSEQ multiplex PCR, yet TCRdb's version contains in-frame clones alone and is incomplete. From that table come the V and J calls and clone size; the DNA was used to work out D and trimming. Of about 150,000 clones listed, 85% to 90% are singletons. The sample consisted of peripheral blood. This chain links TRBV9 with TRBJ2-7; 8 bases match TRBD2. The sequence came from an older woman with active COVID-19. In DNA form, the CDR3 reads TGTGCCAGCAGCGTAGGGGCGGGGGGCCCCTACGAGCAGTACTTC. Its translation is CASSVGAGGPYEQYF.